Below, 31 T cell receptor beta chains from the same sample are listed, as sequenced in a study of cytomegalovirus exposure and HLA in healthy donors. PCR employed 60 Vbeta and 13 Jbeta primers. The method was immunoSEQ multiplex PCR; TCRdb's version includes in-frame clones alone and lacks a portion of them. The sample has approximately 79,000 clones, around 79% seen once; the top ten hold 4.5% to 7%. Specimen: PBMCs. The receptors were gathered from a male donor in good health and CMV-seropositive.

This clone was observed a few times. The chain combines TRBV7-9 with TRBJ2-4; D gene unclear. Germline V CDR1 and CDR2: SEHNR, FQNEAQ (reference sequence). V was shortened by 1 base and J by 0 bases, with 10 bases between the two germline ends. The CDR3 sequence is 16 residues long. CDR3 loop: CASSLDGQVAKNIQYF. CDR3 DNA sequence: TGTGCCAGCAGCTTAGATGGCCAAGTAGCCAAAAACATTCAGTACTTC.

This sequence joins TRBV4-1 and TRBJ2-7; D gene unclear. The germline V and J ends were trimmed by 1 base and 1 base, with 11 bases remaining between them. The germline CDR1 and CDR2 sequences are MGHRA and YSYEKL. The CDR3 runs 15 residues. The CDR3: CASSQGVGDSYEQYF. CDR3 DNA sequence: TGCGCCAGCAGCCAAGGCGTCGGAGATTCCTACGAGCAGTACTTC.

The sample holds one count of this clone. The chain carries TRBV28 and TRBJ1-3; D is undetermined. V was trimmed by 6 bases and J by 5 bases, leaving 5 bases between them. Germline CDR1 reads MDHEN; CDR2 reads SYDVKM. This CDR3 is built from 11 residues. CDR3 residues: CASRTRNTIYF. CDR3 nucleotide sequence: TGTGCCAGCAGAACTAGAAACACCATATATTTT. The full variable domain, with the rest looked up from reference TRBV28 and TRBJ1-3, is DVKVTQSSRYLVKRTGEKVFLECVQDMDHENMFWYRQDPGLGLRLIYFSYDVKMKEKGDIPEGYSVSREKKERFSLILESASTNQTSMYLCASRTRNTIYFGEGSWLTVV.

The rearrangement uses TRBV28 and TRBJ2-5; TRBD1 agrees at 8 bases. CDR1 and CDR2 (germline): MDHEN, SYDVKM. V dropped 7 bases and J dropped 1; count of bases not matched to a gene: 5. The CDR3 loop spans 14 amino acids. The CDR3 protein is CASTRGTGQETQYF. The CDR3 coding sequence is TGTGCCAGCACACGCGGGACAGGCCAAGAGACCCAGTACTTC.

The rearrangement uses TRBV7-2 and TRBJ2-2; TRBD2 might be the D (6 bases). CDR3 length: 15 residues. Germline V lookup: CDR1 SGHTA, CDR2 FQGNSA. Between the trimmed V and J ends, which lost 2 bases and 4 bases, there was a span of 11 bases. This CDR3 is CASSLQTGGTGELFF. CDR3 DNA sequence: TGTGCCAGCAGCTTACAGACCGGGGGCACCGGGGAGCTGTTTTTT.

This chain joins TRBV6-1 and TRBJ2-2; 9 positions match TRBD1. Germline V lookup: CDR1 MNHNS, CDR2 SASEGT. This CDR3 comprises 15 residues. Germline trimming cut 7 bases from V and 0 bases from J; bases unmatched to any gene: 3. Here the CDR3 DNA reads TGTGCCAGCATAAGACAGGGGGCGAACACCGGGGAGCTGTTTTTT. Translated, it gives CASIRQGANTGELFF.

This clone was seen a few times. This rearrangement joins TRBV5-4 to TRBJ1-6, with TRBD1 matching 7 bases. Germline CDR1 is SGHNT and CDR2 is YYREEE (reference sequence). Trimming at V came to 2 bases and at J to 0 bases, leaving 5 bases not matched to a gene. The CDR3 has 17 residues. As DNA, the CDR3 is TGTGCCAGCAGCTTTGGGACAGCGAGCTCCTATAATTCACCCCTCCACTTT. Protein: CASSFGTASSYNSPLHF. The whole variable domain, filled in from reference TRBV5-4 and TRBJ1-6, reads ETGVTQSPTHLIKTRGQQVTLRCSSQSGHNTVSWYQQALGQGPQFIFQYYREEENGRGNFPPRFSGLQFPNYSSELNVNALELDDSALYLCASSFGTASSYNSPLHFGNGTRLTVT.

CDR3 DNA sequence: TGTGCCAGTACCCCCGGGAGGGTTCCCTACAATGAGCAGTTCTTC. Its translation is CASTPGRVPYNEQFF. The V gene is TRBV19, the J gene TRBJ2-1, with 8 bases fitting TRBD2. Germline V gene data show CDR1 as LNHDA and CDR2 as SQIVND (reference sequence). The CDR3 consists of 15 residues. The V gene end was trimmed by 7 bases and the J gene end by 2 bases; junction bases not matched to a gene: 7.

The chain combines TRBV5-6 with TRBJ1-5; 11 bases line up with TRBD1. CDR1 is SGHDT and CDR2 is YYEEEE in the germline V gene. The CDR3 consists of 14 residues. The junction had 4 bases not matched to a gene; V was cut back by 4 bases and J by 7 bases. CDR3 in DNA: TGTGCCAGCAGCCTGGGACAGGGGGGACAGCCCCAGCATTTT. It translates to CASSLGQGGQPQHF.

J is TRBJ1-3 and V is TRBV18, with 8 bases matching TRBD1. V lost 6 bases to trimming and J lost 3 bases; unmatched junction nucleotides: 10. The CDR3 has 16 residues. Germline loops: CDR1 KGHSH, CDR2 LQKENI. The CDR3 reads CASSPDRGVSGNTIYF. DNA for the CDR3: TGTGCCAGCTCGCCAGACAGGGGCGTGAGTGGAAACACCATATATTTT.

The CDR3, as DNA: TGCGCCAGCAGGATCCCAGGGACACGGGAAAGTGGCTACACCTTC. This sequence encodes CASRIPGTRESGYTF. The chain links TRBV5-1 to TRBJ1-2; the D gene is possibly TRBD1 (6 bases). In germline, CDR1 is SGHRS, CDR2 YFSETQ. This CDR3 is built from 15 residues. Deletions cut 5 bases from V and 7 bases from J, with 21 bases between.

V gene TRBV6-6 combines with J gene TRBJ1-4, with D perhaps TRBD1 (6 bases). V lost 5 bases, J lost 6 bases, and 13 bases lay in between. Germline loops: CDR1 MNHNY, CDR2 SVGAGI (reference sequence). The CDR3 covers 14 residues. The CDR3 here is CASSGNRVDEKLFF. The CDR3 DNA reads TGTGCCAGCAGTGGTAACAGGGTAGATGAAAAACTGTTTTTT.

This clone was found a few times. J is TRBJ2-3 and V is TRBV6-6; D is ambiguous. Trimming stripped 7 bases from V and 5 bases from J, with 13 bases between. Germline V gene sequence: CDR1 MNHNY, CDR2 SVGAGI (reference sequence). CDR3 length: 13 residues. The CDR3 loop is CASTVRVGDTQYF. As DNA, the CDR3 is TGTGCCAGCACGGTCCGGGTAGGAGATACGCAGTATTTT.

The gene calls are TRBV5-1 and TRBJ2-5, with unresolved D. V dropped 1 base and J dropped 2 bases, with 9 bases sitting between them. The CDR3 totals 14 residues. Germline V gives CDR1 SGHRS, CDR2 YFSETQ. The CDR3 DNA is TGCGCCAGCAGCTTGCTCGCGCCTCAAGAGACCCAGTACTTC. Amino acid sequence: CASSLLAPQETQYF. Using reference TRBV5-1 and TRBJ2-5 for the parts outside the CDR3, the full variable domain is KAGVTQTPRYLIKTRGQQVTLSCSPISGHRSVSWYQQTPGQGLQFLFEYFSETQRNKGNFPGRFSGRQFSNSRSEMNVSTLELGDSALYLCASSLLAPQETQYFGPGTRLLVL.

The genes are TRBV28 and TRBJ1-1; perhaps TRBD1 as D (5 bases). The CDR3 consists of 14 residues. CDR1 MDHEN and CDR2 SYDVKM come from the germline V gene. The germline V and J ends were trimmed by 4 bases and 1 base, with 10 bases remaining between them. CDR3 bases: TGTGCCAGCAGTTCTGGGACTTCGAACACTGAAGCTTTCTTT. It yields the protein CASSSGTSNTEAFF. The full variable domain, with the rest looked up from reference TRBV28 and TRBJ1-1, is DVKVTQSSRYLVKRTGEKVFLECVQDMDHENMFWYRQDPGLGLRLIYFSYDVKMKEKGDIPEGYSVSREKKERFSLILESASTNQTSMYLCASSSGTSNTEAFFGQGTRLTVV.

CDR3 residues: CASSPGQGGEKLFF. The CDR3, as DNA: TGCGCCAGCAGCCCAGGACAGGGGGGCGAAAAACTGTTTTTT. This chain joins TRBV5-1 and TRBJ1-4; TRBD1 matches 10 bases. The V segment lost 4 bases and the J segment 8 bases; nucleotides outside the gene matches: 5. Germline V lookup: CDR1 SGHRS, CDR2 YFSETQ. The CDR3 is 14 residues long.

This chain links TRBV5-1 with TRBJ2-1; 11 nucleotides match TRBD2. V lost 0 bases to trimming and J lost 3 bases; unmatched junction nucleotides: 5. CDR3 length: 17 residues. CDR1 is SGHRS, CDR2 YFSETQ, per germline. Here the CDR3 reads CASSLGLAGSRYNEQFF. The CDR3 coding sequence is TGCGCCAGCAGCTTGGGACTAGCGGGATCTCGCTACAATGAGCAGTTCTTC.

The rearrangement joins TRBV7-9 to TRBJ1-2; D is possibly TRBD1 (6 bases). The CDR3 length is 13 residues. Germline V gives CDR1 SEHNR, CDR2 FQNEAQ (reference sequence). CDR3 sequence (DNA): TGTACTCAGGGGCGAAACTCCGACTATGGCTACACCTTC. This sequence encodes CTQGRNSDYGYTF.

This clone is judged medium-sized. This chain connects TRBV6-1 to TRBJ2-7; 9 bases agree with TRBD2. From germline, CDR1 is MNHNS and CDR2 SASEGT. Losses at the gene ends were 0 bases for V and 0 bases for J; bases not matched to a gene: 0. The CDR3 runs 15 residues. In DNA, the CDR3 is TGTGCCAGCAGTGAAGCTAGCGGGAGCTCCTACGAGCAGTACTTC. Translation gives CASSEASGSSYEQYF.

By share, this clone ranks as medium-sized. The chain uses TRBV6-5 and TRBJ1-1; possible D gene TRBD1, 6 bases. The CDR3 has 14 residues. Germline CDR1 MNHEY, CDR2 SVGAGI. V was clipped by 3 bases and J by 3 bases, with 11 bases between them. The chain's CDR3 is CASSYGGFHTEAFF. The CDR3 region has the DNA TGTGCCAGCAGTTATGGGGGCTTCCACACTGAAGCTTTCTTT.

CDR3 sequence (DNA): TGTGCCAGCAGCTTAACAACAGGGAACACTGAAGCTTTCTTT. Its protein is CASSLTTGNTEAFF. The chain joins TRBV7-6 to TRBJ1-1, with D tentatively TRBD1 (5 bases). This CDR3 is built from 14 residues. CDR1 and CDR2 from the germline V gene are SGHVS and FNYEAQ. Deletions cut 2 bases from V and 1 base from J, with 8 bases between.

The chain is built from TRBV7-9 and TRBJ1-1; D gene uncertain. Germline V gives CDR1 SEHNR, CDR2 FQNEAQ (reference sequence). V lost 5 bases and J 3 bases, leaving 4 bases between the germline ends. The CDR3 contains 11 residues. The CDR3 DNA reads TGTGCCAGCAGCCCATACACTGAAGCTTTCTTT. Its protein product is CASSPYTEAFF.

V and J are TRBV7-3 and TRBJ2-2; D is uncertain. CDR3 size: 14 residues. Trimming left V 5 bases short and J 8 bases short, with 15 bases between. In germline, CDR1 is SGHTA, CDR2 FQGTGA. This CDR3 reads CASSPSSRAGELFF. DNA for the CDR3: TGTGCCAGCAGCCCCTCCTCGCGAGCTGGGGAGCTGTTTTTT.

The chain is built from TRBV7-2 and TRBJ2-7; perhaps TRBD2 as D (6 bases). The CDR3 loop spans 14 amino acids. Germline V gives CDR1 SGHTA, CDR2 FQGNSA. The ends were cut back, 3 bases at V and 2 bases at J, with 11 bases in the middle. As DNA, the CDR3 is TGTGCCAGCAGCTTTGGGGGGTTACCCTACGAGCAGTACTTC. This gives the protein CASSFGGLPYEQYF. Looking up the rest from reference TRBV7-2 and TRBJ2-7 gives the full variable domain: GAGVSQSPSNKVTEKGKDVELRCDPISGHTALYWYRQSLGQGLEFLIYFQGNSAPDKSGLPSDRFSAERTGGSVSTLTIQRTQQEDSAVYLCASSFGGLPYEQYFGPGTRLTVT.

This sequence joins TRBV6-1 and TRBJ2-3, with a possible D match to TRBD2 (7 bases). The CDR3 sequence is 13 residues long. The V and J ends lost 1 base and 10 bases respectively, with 12 bases between them. CDR1 MNHNS and CDR2 SASEGT come from the germline V gene. In nucleotides, the CDR3 is TGTGCCAGCAGTGAAGGGAGGGAGGGGGCGCAGTATTTT. It codes for CASSEGREGAQYF.

J is TRBJ1-2 and V is TRBV19; 7 bases are shared with TRBD1. The germline V gene has CDR1 LNHDA and CDR2 SQIVND (reference sequence). This CDR3 contains 14 residues. After removal of 1 base from V and 6 bases from J, the junction contained 5 bases not matched to a gene. The CDR3: CASSIAPTGNGYTF. CDR3 in DNA: TGTGCCAGTAGTATAGCTCCGACAGGGAATGGCTACACCTTC.

The chain employs TRBV28 and TRBJ1-3; D gene uncertain. Germline values: CDR1 MDHEN, CDR2 SYDVKM. Between the trimmed V and J ends, which lost 4 bases and 2 bases, there was a span of 3 bases. The CDR3 is 12 residues long. CDR3 residues: CASSSAGNTIYF. The CDR3 DNA sequence: TGTGCCAGCAGTTCAGCTGGAAACACCATATATTTT.

The genes are TRBV27 and TRBJ2-2; no clear D. CDR1 and CDR2 from the germline V gene are MNHEY and SMNVEV (reference sequence). CDR3 length: 13 amino acids. V lost 2 bases, J lost 4 bases, and 5 bases lay in between. The CDR3 is CASSLVSTGELFF. The DNA for the CDR3 is TGTGCCAGCAGTTTAGTGAGCACCGGGGAGCTGTTTTTT.

The gene calls are TRBV15 and TRBJ2-1, with 11 nucleotides matching TRBD1. The CDR3 extends over 14 amino acids. The germline V gene encodes CDR1 LNHNV and CDR2 YYDKDF (reference sequence). The V gene end was trimmed by 5 bases and the J gene end by 6 bases; junction bases not matched to a gene: 3. The CDR3 region is CATSVGQGANEQFF. The DNA of the CDR3 is TGTGCCACCAGCGTAGGACAGGGGGCCAATGAGCAGTTCTTC.

The chain joins TRBV4-2 to TRBJ1-4, with 7 bases identical to TRBD1. Germline CDR1 LGHNA, CDR2 YNFKEQ. J was trimmed by 4 bases and V by 1 base; bases with no gene match: 0. The CDR3 has 14 amino acids. Written as DNA, the CDR3 is TGTGCCAGCAGCCAAGGGGACAGTAATGAAAAACTGTTTTTT. This sequence encodes CASSQGDSNEKLFF.

Only a few counts were recorded for this clone. The CDR3 spells CASSRDRSYTF. Here the CDR3 DNA reads TGTGCCAGCAGCCGTGACAGGAGTTACACCTTC. The rearrangement uses TRBV2 and TRBJ1-2; D is perhaps TRBD1 (6 bases). This CDR3 spans 11 amino acids. The ends were cut back, 6 bases at V and 11 bases at J, with 13 bases in the middle. In germline, CDR1 is SNHLY, CDR2 FYNNEI.